Listed below are T cell receptor beta chains from one sample, sequenced in a study of vaccination and CD4 T cells after COVID-19. Their specific antigens are unknown. Using its own MiXCR run on the PCR reads, TCRdb lists one record per CDR3 protein. The sample holds around 7,800 distinct CDR3 sequences; approximately 41% are singletons and the top ten take 35%. The sequencing sample was made of CD4+ T cells from blood, cultured in vitro. Source of these receptors: a human donor in good health. Each CDR3 is given with its conserved first and last residue. The order of the fields is J gene, V gene, CDR3 length, CDR3 protein.

j_call: TRBJ1-6; v_call: TRBV9; cdr3_length: 15; cdr3_aa: CASSAQLTYNSPLHF
j_call: TRBJ1-5; v_call: TRBV19; cdr3_length: 15; cdr3_aa: CASSTGTGVDQPQHF
j_call: TRBJ1-1; v_call: TRBV20-1; cdr3_length: 13; cdr3_aa: CSARDYRSDEAFF
j_call: TRBJ1-2; v_call: TRBV11-2; cdr3_length: 14; cdr3_aa: CASSLGGITYGYTF
j_call: TRBJ2-4; v_call: TRBV7-2; cdr3_length: 15; cdr3_aa: CASSSSTVAKNIQYF
j_call: TRBJ2-7; v_call: TRBV6-1; cdr3_length: 15; cdr3_aa: CASSYRRTGAYEQYF
j_call: TRBJ2-5; v_call: TRBV5-4; cdr3_length: 15; cdr3_aa: CASSLDYSGSETQYF
j_call: TRBJ2-5; v_call: TRBV11-2; cdr3_length: 16; cdr3_aa: CASSPSRATWAETQYF
j_call: TRBJ2-3; v_call: TRBV6-2/TRBV6-3; cdr3_length: 14; cdr3_aa: CASSLSGATDTQYF
j_call: TRBJ2-7; v_call: TRBV20-1; cdr3_length: 14; cdr3_aa: CSARDTGGPGEQYF
j_call: TRBJ1-5; v_call: TRBV7-2; cdr3_length: 12; cdr3_aa: CASSPRNQPQHF
j_call: TRBJ2-5; v_call: TRBV6-1; cdr3_length: 14; cdr3_aa: CASSPKGGSETQYF
j_call: TRBJ2-7; v_call: TRBV7-2; cdr3_length: 16; cdr3_aa: CASTQALAGGAYEQYF
j_call: TRBJ2-1; v_call: TRBV7-3; cdr3_length: 14; cdr3_aa: CASSSTGRYNEQFF
j_call: TRBJ2-7; v_call: TRBV21-1; cdr3_length: 17; cdr3_aa: CASRIEGYNVGSYEQYF
j_call: TRBJ2-2; v_call: TRBV7-8; cdr3_length: 17; cdr3_aa: CASSFYRGQANTGELFF
j_call: TRBJ2-5; v_call: TRBV7-9; cdr3_length: 14; cdr3_aa: CASSSGTYQETQYF
j_call: TRBJ2-2; v_call: TRBV25-1; cdr3_length: 14; cdr3_aa: CASSPKRLGGELFF
j_call: TRBJ2-5; v_call: TRBV7-7; cdr3_length: 15; cdr3_aa: CASSLGTGVMETQYF
j_call: TRBJ2-7; v_call: TRBV20-1; cdr3_length: 15; cdr3_aa: CSASTSSGSRYEQYF